Below, 19 T cell receptor beta chains from the same sample are listed, as sequenced in a study of CDR3 diversity in severe acne (dated by TCRdb to between 2018 and 2021). Library generation was performed with PCR. The reads were generated on an Illumina HiSeq 2000. TCRdb itself trimmed the public reads at Q25 with fastp, ran MiXCR and retained productive beta chains. CDR3 protein sequences are deduplicated, and each keeps its most common genes and DNA. This sample holds approximately 97,000 distinct CDR3 sequences; roughly half were observed only once. Of the sample, around 12% falls within the top ten clones. The sample consisted of blood. The origin of the receptors is a male donor with acne.

V and J are TRBV6-5 and TRBJ2-1, with 12 bases fitting TRBD2. The V segment lost 2 bases and the J segment 5 bases; nucleotides outside the gene matches: 4. Germline V gene sequence: CDR1 MNHEY, CDR2 SVGAGI. CDR3 size: 16 residues. The CDR3 DNA is TGTGCCAGCAGTTACCCCACTAGCGGGAGGCACAATGAGCAGTTCTTC. Protein product: CASSYPTSGRHNEQFF.

There are many counts of this clonotype. The rearrangement links TRBV15 to TRBJ2-5, with 9 bases that match TRBD1. CDR3 length: 15 amino acids. Germline V gene lookup returns CDR1 LNHNV and CDR2 YYDKDF (reference sequence). J was trimmed by 1 base and V by 3 bases; bases with no gene match: 3. Here the CDR3 DNA reads TGTGCCACCAGCAGGGACAGGGGTACCCAAGAGACCCAGTACTTC. Amino acids: CATSRDRGTQETQYF.

The chain is built from TRBV6-5 and TRBJ2-7; possible D gene TRBD1, 6 bases. Looked up from germline, CDR1 is MNHEY and CDR2 is SVGAGI. The CDR3 consists of 15 residues. Trimming removed 5 bases at V and 5 bases at J, with 19 bases between. The CDR3 DNA reads TGTGCCAGCAGTGAACATCGGGTCAGGGGAGACGAGCAGTACTTC. It codes for CASSEHRVRGDEQYF.

This clonotype was detected many times. The V call is TRBV19, the J call TRBJ1-1; D is unclear. The CDR3 is made up of 11 amino acids. Deletions cut 6 bases from V and 1 base from J, with 3 bases between. Germline assignment: CDR1 LNHDA and CDR2 SQIVND (reference sequence). The CDR3 DNA reads as TGTGCCAGTAGACAGAACACTGAAGCTTTCTTT. Translation gives CASRQNTEAFF.

The J gene is TRBJ2-3, the V gene TRBV20-1, with no clear D. V was clipped by 3 bases and J by 1 base, with 5 bases between them. CDR1 is DFQATT and CDR2 is SNEGSKA in the germline V gene (reference sequence). CDR3 size: 12 residues. The CDR3, as DNA: TGCAGTGCTAGGGAGCGCACAGATACGCAGTATTTT. The encoded protein is CSARERTDTQYF.

In regard to this clonotype: A much larger clone differs from this one at a single base, so this may be a read error. The V gene is TRBV7-2, the J gene TRBJ1-2, with D possibly being TRBD1 (6 bases). The germline V gene has CDR1 SGHTA and CDR2 FQGNSA. CDR3 length: 14 amino acids. Trimming removed 1 base at V and 4 bases at J, with 10 bases between. The CDR3 nucleotides are TGTGCCAGCAGCTTAGGCCGGGGGGCCTATGGCTACACCTTC. Amino acids: CASSLGRGAYGYTF.

The chain couples TRBV13 to TRBJ1-1; D perhaps matches TRBD1 (5 bases). The CDR3 is made up of 14 amino acids. Germline V CDR1 and CDR2: PRHDT, FYEKMQ (reference sequence). Trimming pared 1 base from V and 1 base from J, leaving 7 bases between. The CDR3 region has the DNA TGTGCCAGCAGCTTAGACAGGAGGAACACTGAAGCTTTCTTT. Protein sequence: CASSLDRRNTEAFF. The full variable domain, completed using reference TRBV13 and TRBJ1-1, is AAGVIQSPRHLIKEKRETATLKCYPIPRHDTVYWYQQGPGQDPQFLISFYEKMQSDKGSIPDRFSAQQFSDYHSELNMSSLELGDSALYFCASSLDRRNTEAFFGQGTRLTVV.

The chain employs TRBV5-6 and TRBJ2-6; D may be TRBD2 (5 bases). There are 16 residues in the CDR3. The V gene lost 2 bases and the J gene lost 4 bases, with 13 bases spanning the gap. Germline V gives CDR1 SGHDT, CDR2 YYEEEE. The CDR3 spells CASSFWGDAGANVLTF. The CDR3 DNA reads as TGTGCCAGCAGCTTTTGGGGAGACGCGGGGGCCAACGTCCTGACTTTC.

This clonotype showed up just once. As DNA, the CDR3 is TGTGCCAGCAGCGATGGGACTAGCTGGGATGAGCAGTTCTTC. Translated, it gives CASSDGTSWDEQFF. V gene TRBV7-2 combines with J gene TRBJ2-7; 9 bases fit TRBD2. The J call is doubtful: the DNA matches TRBJ2-1 better. Germline V gives CDR1 SGHTA, CDR2 FQGNSA. The CDR3 runs to 14 residues.

This clonotype was found many times. V and J are TRBV6-1 and TRBJ2-7; 8 bases line up with TRBD2. This CDR3 is built from 14 residues. Germline V lookup: CDR1 MNHNS, CDR2 SASEGT. Trimming at V came to 6 bases and at J to 2 bases, leaving 6 bases not matched to a gene. CDR3 DNA: TGTGCCAGCAGGGCCGGGACTAGAACCTACGAGCAGTACTTC. This sequence encodes CASRAGTRTYEQYF.

A remark on this clonotype: Compared with germline, one end of the junction differs, possibly owing to a read error. This chain links TRBV6-6 with TRBJ1-2, with 7 nucleotides matching TRBD1. The CDR3 extends over 14 amino acids. CDR1 and CDR2 (germline): MNHNY, SVGAGI (reference sequence). The CDR3 is CACSPGTANYGYTF. The CDR3 nucleotides are TGTGCCTGCAGTCCCGGGACAGCTAACTATGGCTACACCTTC.

This clonotype was picked up a small number of times. The V call is TRBV10-3, the J call TRBJ2-2, with D unresolved. There are 16 residues in the CDR3. Germline V gene lookup returns CDR1 ENHRY and CDR2 SYGVKD. V gave up 5 bases and J gave up 0 bases, with 13 bases separating them. CDR3 nucleotide sequence: TGTGCCATCAGTCCAACTACAGACGCGAACACCGGGGAGCTGTTTTTT. Translating gives CAISPTTDANTGELFF.

This clonotype showed up many times. The chain couples TRBV20-1 to TRBJ2-5, with a tentative D call TRBD2 (5 bases). Germline CDR1 DFQATT, CDR2 SNEGSKA (reference sequence). The CDR3 consists of 14 residues. V dropped 2 bases and J dropped 5 bases, with 15 bases sitting between them. The DNA of the CDR3 is TGCAGTGCTAGAAGATCGACGGGGTGGGAGACCCAGTACTTC. Protein: CSARRSTGWETQYF.

This clonotype was detected once. The rearrangement joins TRBV19 to TRBJ2-3; 9 bases are shared with TRBD1. V was clipped by 6 bases and J by 3 bases; unmatched bases: 4. The length of the CDR3 is 14 residues. Germline V CDR1 and CDR2: LNHDA, SQIVND (reference sequence). The CDR3 region is CASSAGQGTDTQYF. CDR3 nucleotides: TGTGCCAGTAGCGCCGGACAGGGGACAGATACGCAGTATTTT.

As regards this clonotype: A read error may explain this, as a much larger clone is one base away. CDR3 nucleotide sequence: TGTGCCAGCAGTAGCGGGAGGGACTACAATGAGCGGTTCTTC. Translating gives CASSSGRDYNERFF. V and J are TRBV2 and TRBJ2-1; 10 nucleotides match TRBD2. Germline V gene data show CDR1 as SNHLY and CDR2 as FYNNEI. The CDR3 has 14 residues.

In its sample, this clonotype was seen many times. The chain employs TRBV2 and TRBJ2-6; TRBD1 matches at 7 bases. CDR1 and CDR2 from the germline V gene are SNHLY and FYNNEI. Losses at the gene ends were 6 bases for V and 0 bases for J; bases not matched to a gene: 2. The CDR3 length is 15 residues. DNA for the CDR3: TGTGCCAGCAGACAGGGGAGCTCTGGGGCCAACGTCCTGACTTTC. Its protein is CASRQGSSGANVLTF.

V and J are TRBV2 and TRBJ1-2; D unresolved. This CDR3 has 13 residues. With 2 bases removed from V and 4 bases from J, the gap between germline ends came to 8 bases. From germline, CDR1 is SNHLY and CDR2 FYNNEI. The CDR3 nucleotides read TGTGCCAGCAGTGAAAACGGAGTCTATGGCTACACCTTC. Its translation is CASSENGVYGYTF. Based on the CDR3 plus reference TRBV2 and TRBJ1-2, the full variable domain is EPEVTQTPSHQVTQMGQEVILRCVPISNHLYFYWYRQILGQKVEFLVSFYNNEISEKSEIFDDQFSVERPDGSNFTLKIRSTKLEDSAMYFCASSENGVYGYTFGSGTRLTVV.

Points on this clonotype: One junction end disagrees with the germline gene, perhaps due to a read error. J is TRBJ2-5 and V is TRBV7-7; maybe TRBD1 (5 bases). The CDR3 has 14 amino acids. Germline V gene data show CDR1 as SSHAT and CDR2 as FNYEAQ (reference sequence). This chain's CDR3 is CASSLGPKQETQYF. As DNA, the CDR3 is TGTGCTAGCAGCTTGGGGCCAAAACAAGAGACCCAGTACTTC.

Concerning this clonotype itself: This may be a read error, as it is one base from a much larger clone. This sequence joins TRBV7-9 and TRBJ2-5; D might be TRBD2 (5 bases). The CDR3 has 14 residues. Germline V gene lookup returns CDR1 SEHNR and CDR2 FQNEAQ (reference sequence). CDR3 DNA sequence: TGTGCCAGCAGCGAATTGACTACCCAAGAGGCCCAGTACTTC. As protein: CASSELTTQEAQYF.